This TCR beta chain is from a study of cytomegalovirus exposure and HLA in healthy donors. The overall study: Per a later analysis, the roughly 670 first-cohort and 120 validation repertoires shared one platform.

Points from the study as a whole: In vitro assays verified that a few CMV-associated chains recognized CMV antigens specifically. The authors listed some 150 TCR beta chains as cytomegalovirus-associated.

This table comes from immunoSEQ multiplex PCR, and its TCRdb copy is limited to in-frame clones, with some not included. The data show about 350,000 clones, about nine tenths seen once. These donors were members of the approximately 120-subject validation cohort, a group separate from the approximately 640-subject first cohort. A note on this clone: No antigen is known for it.

Sequences were obtained from PBMCs. The TCR sequence derives from a woman between 25 and 40 years old in good health and CMV-seropositive.

The CDR3 is CASRHDRANTGELFF. CDR3 nucleotides: TGTGCCAGCAGGCATGACAGGGCGAACACCGGGGAGCTGTTTTTT. This chain joins TRBV5-4 and TRBJ2-2, with 7 bases aligning to TRBD1. V lost 5 bases and J lost 0; bases outside the gene matches: 4. Germline V gene sequence: CDR1 SGHNT, CDR2 YYREEE (reference sequence). This CDR3 has 15 residues.